This is a list of T cell receptor beta chains from one sample in a study of shared clonotypes between healthy human individuals. The method was immunoSEQ multiplex PCR; TCRdb's version includes in-frame clones alone and lacks a portion of them. The sample lists about 680,000 clones, approximately 90% occurring once. What was sequenced was naive CD8+ T cells sorted from blood. All receptors come from a man under 40 in good health. The CDR3 runs from the conserved cysteine through the conserved F or W. Fields, in order: V gene, J gene, CDR3 protein.

TRBV5-6	TRBJ1-1	CASSLSVGALVNTEAFF
TRBV27	TRBJ2-7	CASSYDRSYEQYF
TRBV9	TRBJ2-2	CASSVVSTGELFF
TRBV6-6	TRBJ2-7	CASSYDDYEQYF
TRBV19	TRBJ2-7	CASSIDPPGQSSYEQYF
TRBV11-3	TRBJ2-2	CASSLTGPGTGELFF
TRBV25-1	TRBJ2-5	CASSEWTAEGKGQYF
TRBV28	TRBJ2-3	CASSLRDSSREYYTDTQYF
TRBV7-3	TRBJ1-2	CASSDPADAWTYGYTF
TRBV7-2	TRBJ2-3	CASSFWGADTQYF
TRBV10-3	TRBJ2-3	CAISVAVSTDTQYF
TRBV9	TRBJ2-3	CASSVDRPGLAGMGSTDTQYF
TRBV7-9	TRBJ2-7	CASSFLDEDEQYF
TRBV9	TRBJ2-3	CASSVKLAENTDTQYF
TRBV7-6	TRBJ1-1	CASSQNRVFTEAFF
TRBV4-1	TRBJ2-7	CASSQGKGLGEQYF
TRBV5-1	TRBJ2-7	CASSYEQYF
TRBV10-2	TRBJ1-2	CASSEDSFGDGYTF
TRBV15	TRBJ2-1	CATSPWSNNEQFF
TRBV11-2	TRBJ2-4	CASSLGTSGTYKNIQYF
TRBV7-6	TRBJ2-7	CASSLEQGAYEQYF
TRBV4-3	TRBJ1-2	CASSHSDGYTF
TRBV6-1	TRBJ1-5	CASSEFLVGNQPQHF
TRBV30	TRBJ2-5	CAWSTLQETQYF
TRBV27	TRBJ2-1	CASSLRTGGHNDEQFF
TRBV29-1	TRBJ2-2	CSVEGQNTGELFF
TRBV9	TRBJ2-5	CASSERQGVEVGETQYF
TRBV6-6	TRBJ2-7	CASSYSGTGGYEQYF
TRBV19	TRBJ2-4	CASSIGGASIQYF
TRBV11-2	TRBJ2-2	CASSQRQGAFTGELFF
TRBV4-1	TRBJ1-3	CASSQDRMDWTGEFGNTIYF
TRBV11-2	TRBJ2-7	CASSLGQDLRFEQYF
TRBV5-4	TRBJ2-7	CASSSRDRVQEQYF
TRBV5-6	TRBJ1-5	CASSWGGVVQPQHF
TRBV25-1	TRBJ1-1	CASSRGQGPTEAFF
TRBV19	TRBJ1-1	CASSIGFTWGTEAFF
TRBV5-1	TRBJ2-5	CASSPEVQGRETQYF
TRBV4-1	TRBJ1-4	CASSQRVPGQGTNEKLFF